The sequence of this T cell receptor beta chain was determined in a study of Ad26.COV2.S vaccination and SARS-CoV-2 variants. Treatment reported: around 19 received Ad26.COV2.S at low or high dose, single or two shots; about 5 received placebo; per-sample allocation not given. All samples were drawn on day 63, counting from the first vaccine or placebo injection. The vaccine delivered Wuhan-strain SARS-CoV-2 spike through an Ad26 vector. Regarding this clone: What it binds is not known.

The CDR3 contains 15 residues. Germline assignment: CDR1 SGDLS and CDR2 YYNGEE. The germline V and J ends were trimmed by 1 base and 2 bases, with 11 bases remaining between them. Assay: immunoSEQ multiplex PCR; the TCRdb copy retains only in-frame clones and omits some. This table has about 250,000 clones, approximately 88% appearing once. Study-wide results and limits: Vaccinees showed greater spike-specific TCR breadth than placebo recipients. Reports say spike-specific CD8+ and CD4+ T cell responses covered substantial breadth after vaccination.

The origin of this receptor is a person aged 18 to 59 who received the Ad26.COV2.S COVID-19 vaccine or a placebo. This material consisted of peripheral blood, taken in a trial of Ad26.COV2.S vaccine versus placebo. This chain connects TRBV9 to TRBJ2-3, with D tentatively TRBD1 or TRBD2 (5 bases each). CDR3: CASSVSPGPTDTQYF. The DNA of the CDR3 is TGTGCCAGCAGCGTATCCCCGGGGCCCACAGATACGCAGTATTTT.